Listed below are T cell receptor beta chains from one sample, sequenced in a study of naive and memory T cell subsets. TCRdb called the UMI-ligation and nested PCR reads again in MiXCR, with one record for every CDR3 protein. The data hold about 140,000 distinct CDR3 sequences, with around 21% observed a single time. Sequencing was performed on naive CD8+ T cells from blood. These receptors were taken from a human donor in good health. CDR3s include the opening cysteine and the closing phenylalanine or tryptophan. A D gene is named only where the DNA matches it firmly. The size entry is marked missing in some rows and otherwise reads once, few, many or a size class.

CDR3 length	V gene	D gene	J gene	clone size	CDR3 DNA	CDR3 protein
17	TRBV27	-	TRBJ2-1	-	TGTGCCAGCAGTCCGACCCTAGGGACCGCTCGGGGCGATGAGCAGTTCTTC	CASSPTLGTARGDEQFF
12	TRBV20-1	TRBD2	TRBJ2-1	-	TGCAGTGCACGAACTAGCGCCCATGAGCAGTTCTTC	CSARTSAHEQFF
14	TRBV28	-	TRBJ1-6	few	TGTGCCAGCAGTTTGTTTAGGGCGAATTCACCCCTCCACTTT	CASSLFRANSPLHF
15	TRBV20-1	TRBD1	TRBJ2-7	few	TGCAGTGCTAGAGACCGGGACAGCTCATGGGACGAGCAGTACTTC	CSARDRDSSWDEQYF
16	TRBV7-2	-	TRBJ2-7	-	TGTGCCAGCAGCGCCATTCTTACTTCAGGAGCCTACGAGCAGTACTTC	CASSAILTSGAYEQYF
15	TRBV27	-	TRBJ2-7	-	TGTGCCAGCAGCATGGGGGCAGGGGGGACCTACGAGCAGTACTTC	CASSMGAGGTYEQYF
16	TRBV9	TRBD2	TRBJ2-5	few	TGTGCCAGCAGCGTAGATGGTAGCGGGTTCCAAGAGACCCAGTACTTC	CASSVDGSGFQETQYF
15	TRBV13	TRBD1	TRBJ1-1	-	TGTGCCAGCAGCTCCAGAGACAGGGGGAACACTGAAGCTTTCTTT	CASSSRDRGNTEAFF
13	TRBV6-6	-	TRBJ2-5	-	TGTGCCAGCAGCCATGGCGGGCACGAGACCCAGTACTTC	CASSHGGHETQYF
14	TRBV30	-	TRBJ1-1	-	TGTGCCTGGATGTTAGGGGCATTTTACACTGAAGCTTTCTTT	CAWMLGAFYTEAFF
17	TRBV12-3/TRBV12-4	-	TRBJ1-3	-	TGTGCCAGCAGTTTAGGGACGGGAATCAACTCTGGAAACACCATATATTTT	CASSLGTGINSGNTIYF
15	TRBV7-3	-	TRBJ2-7	-	TGTGCCAGCAGCTTAGGGGGCGGGTCCCCCTACGAGCAGTACTTC	CASSLGGGSPYEQYF
15	TRBV5-6	TRBD2	TRBJ2-1	-	TGTGCCAGCAGCACACTAGCGGGAGTTTCCAATGAGCAGTTCTTC	CASSTLAGVSNEQFF
12	TRBV28	-	TRBJ2-7	-	TGTGCCAGCAGGGCCCGGGGTTACGAGCAGTACTTC	CASRARGYEQYF
15	TRBV29-1	TRBD2	TRBJ2-7	-	TGCAGCGTTGAATATACTAGCGGATCTGGGGACGAGCAGTACTTC	CSVEYTSGSGDEQYF
14	TRBV4-1	-	TRBJ2-7	few	TGCGCCAGCAGCCAAGACAGCGGTACCTACGAGCAGTACTTC	CASSQDSGTYEQYF
10	TRBV29-1	-	TRBJ2-1	-	TGCAGCGTTTCGACAGGAGAGCAGTTCTTC	CSVSTGEQFF
12	TRBV6-5	-	TRBJ2-6	-	TGTGCCGTTTACTCTGGGGCCAACGTCCTGACTTTC	CAVYSGANVLTF
14	TRBV20-1	-	TRBJ1-1	few	TGCAGTGCTAGAGATGAATTTAGTCACCCTGAAGCTTTCTTT	CSARDEFSHPEAFF
16	TRBV5-1	TRBD2	TRBJ2-3	few	TGCGCCAGCAGCCCCTGGGGAGCGGGAGTGACAGATACGCAGTATTTT	CASSPWGAGVTDTQYF
13	TRBV6-1	-	TRBJ2-7	few	TGTGCCAGCAGTGAATCCGGCAGCTACGAGCAGTACTTC	CASSESGSYEQYF
15	TRBV9	-	TRBJ2-3	few	TGTGCCAGCAGCGGGTCGCAACATATTACAGATACGCAGTATTTT	CASSGSQHITDTQYF
16	TRBV7-2	-	TRBJ2-3	few	TGTGCCAGCAGCTTAGGCTATCAGGGAACCACAGATACGCAGTATTTT	CASSLGYQGTTDTQYF
14	TRBV7-9	-	TRBJ2-5	few	TGTGCCAGCAGCTTAAGGGACTGGGAAGAGACCCAGTACTTC	CASSLRDWEETQYF
16	TRBV7-2	TRBD2	TRBJ2-1	-	TGTGCCAGCAGCACGCGAAGCGGGAGGATCGACAATGAGCAGTTCTTC	CASSTRSGRIDNEQFF
17	TRBV13	-	TRBJ2-1	-	TGTGCCAGCAGCTTCCCTTCCGGGGTTGGCTCCTACAATGAGCAGTTCTTC	CASSFPSGVGSYNEQFF
15	TRBV19	-	TRBJ1-5	-	TGTGCCAGTAGTACCAGAGATTATAGCAATCAGCCCCAGCATTTT	CASSTRDYSNQPQHF
17	TRBV5-1	TRBD2	TRBJ2-3	once	TGCGCCAGCAGCCAATCTCTAGCGGGAGGGCCGGCAGATACGCAGTATTTT	CASSQSLAGGPADTQYF
18	TRBV11-2	TRBD1	TRBJ2-1	-	TGTGCCAGCAGCTTAGGCCCGACAGGGGGCAGTAACCTCAATGAGCAGTTCTTC	CASSLGPTGGSNLNEQFF
15	TRBV4-3	-	TRBJ2-7	once	TGCGCCAGCAGCCAAGTTTTAGCGGAGACCTACGAGCAGTACTTC	CASSQVLAETYEQYF
14	TRBV4-1	-	TRBJ1-1	-	TGCGCCAGCAGCCATGCGGGCATGAACACTGAAGCTTTCTTT	CASSHAGMNTEAFF
15	TRBV5-1	TRBD1	TRBJ1-5	-	TGCGCCAGCAGCCCGACAGGGGGATTAAATCAGCCCCAGCATTTT	CASSPTGGLNQPQHF
15	TRBV20-1	-	TRBJ1-2	-	TGCAGTGCTAGAGACATGAGCAGGGAGTCCTATGGCTACACCTTC	CSARDMSRESYGYTF
15	TRBV7-2	TRBD2	TRBJ2-5	few	TGTGCCAGCAGCGCTGGCGGGGGGCCTAGTCAGACCCAGTACTTC	CASSAGGGPSQTQYF
13	TRBV25-1	-	TRBJ2-1	few	TGTGCCAGCAGTAGGACCAAGCCCAATGAGCAGTTCTTC	CASSRTKPNEQFF
12	TRBV24-1	-	TRBJ2-2	-	TGTGCCACCAGTCAAGGGACCGGGGAGCTGTTTTTT	CATSQGTGELFF
16	TRBV28	TRBD2	TRBJ2-1	-	TGTGCCAGCAGTTTACACACTAGCGGGATTTACAATGAGCAGTTCTTC	CASSLHTSGIYNEQFF
16	TRBV6-6	-	TRBJ1-5	-	TGTGCCAGCAGTTACTCAGGACAGACGGGCAATCAGCCCCAGCATTTT	CASSYSGQTGNQPQHF
18	TRBV19	TRBD2	TRBJ2-1	few	TGTGCCAGTAGTATAGACGGGACTAGCGGGAGGGCCTACAATGAGCAGTTCTTC	CASSIDGTSGRAYNEQFF
12	TRBV5-1	-	TRBJ2-1	-	TGCGCCAGCAGCCTTAGTTCCCATGAGCAGTTCTTC	CASSLSSHEQFF
15	TRBV13	-	TRBJ2-7	-	TGTGCCAGCAGCTTAGGGACAGGATTCTCCTACGAGCAGTACTTC	CASSLGTGFSYEQYF
11	TRBV29-1	-	TRBJ1-1	many	TGCAGCTCTCTCTTTAACACTGAAGCTTTCTTT	CSSLFNTEAFF
13	TRBV7-9	-	TRBJ2-7	many	TGTGCCAGCAGCCCGGAGTTTCCCTACGAGCAGTACTTC	CASSPEFPYEQYF
14	TRBV5-6	-	TRBJ2-2	few	TGTGCCAGCAGCCACGTCAGTAACACCGGGGAGCTGTTTTTT	CASSHVSNTGELFF
15	TRBV10-3	-	TRBJ2-2	-	TGTGCCATCAGTGAAACAGCGTCGAACACCGGGGAGCTGTTTTTT	CAISETASNTGELFF
14	TRBV5-1	TRBD1	TRBJ1-2	few	TGCGCCAGCAGCCCCGGGACAGGGGGGGATGGCTACACCTTC	CASSPGTGGDGYTF
13	TRBV19	-	TRBJ2-7	few	TGTGCCAGTAGGCCCGACAGGTCCTACGAGCAGTACTTC	CASRPDRSYEQYF
15	TRBV21-1	-	TRBJ2-2	few	TGTGCCAGCAGCAAATGGTCAGGGGGCACCGGGGAGCTGTTTTTT	CASSKWSGGTGELFF
14	TRBV28	-	TRBJ2-2	-	TGTGCCAGCAGTTTCCAGGTCGGCACCGGGGAGCTGTTTTTT	CASSFQVGTGELFF
12	TRBV6-2/TRBV6-3	-	TRBJ1-2	-	TGTGCCAGCAGGGAACCGGGATATGGCTACACCTTC	CASREPGYGYTF
15	TRBV12-3/TRBV12-4	-	TRBJ2-1	-	TGTGCCAGCAGTTTAGAGGGGCCGATCTACAATGAGCAGTTCTTC	CASSLEGPIYNEQFF
16	TRBV28	TRBD2	TRBJ2-1	few	TGTGCCAGCAGTTTATCCCTGACTAGCGGGTACAATGAGCAGTTCTTC	CASSLSLTSGYNEQFF
11	TRBV20-1	-	TRBJ2-7	few	TGCAGTGCCCCTCATGGGCCCGAGCAGTACTTC	CSAPHGPEQYF
14	TRBV28	-	TRBJ1-5	-	TGTGCCAGCAGGCTACAGGGATTCAATCAGCCCCAGCATTTT	CASRLQGFNQPQHF
15	TRBV6-6	-	TRBJ2-3	few	TGTGCCAGCAGCCACGTAAGGGGAGGATTGGATACGCAGTATTTT	CASSHVRGGLDTQYF
15	TRBV20-1	TRBD2	TRBJ2-5	-	TGCAGTGCTAGCGGCCCCCGGGAGGGGGAAGAGACCCAGTACTTC	CSASGPREGEETQYF